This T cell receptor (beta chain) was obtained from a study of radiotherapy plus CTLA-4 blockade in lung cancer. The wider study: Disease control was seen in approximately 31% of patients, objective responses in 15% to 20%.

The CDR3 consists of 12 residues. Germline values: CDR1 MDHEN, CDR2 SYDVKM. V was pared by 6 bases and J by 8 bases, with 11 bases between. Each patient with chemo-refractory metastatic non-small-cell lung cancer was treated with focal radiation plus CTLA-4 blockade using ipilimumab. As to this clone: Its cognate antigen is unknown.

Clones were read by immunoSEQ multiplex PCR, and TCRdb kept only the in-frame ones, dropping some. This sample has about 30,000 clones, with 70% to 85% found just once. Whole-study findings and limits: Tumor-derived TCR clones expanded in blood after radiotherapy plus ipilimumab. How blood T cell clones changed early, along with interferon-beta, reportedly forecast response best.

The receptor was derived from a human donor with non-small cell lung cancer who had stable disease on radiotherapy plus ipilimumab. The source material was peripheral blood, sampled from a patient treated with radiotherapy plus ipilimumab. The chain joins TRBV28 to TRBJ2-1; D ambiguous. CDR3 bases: TGTGCCAGCAGGCTCCGATGGGATGAGCAGTTCTTC. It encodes CASRLRWDEQFF.